This T cell receptor beta chain stems from a study of T cells in Graves' hyperthyroidism and ophthalmopathy. The study included ophthalmopathy patients with Clinical Activity Score at least 3, NOSPECS grade at least 4 and duration under 3 months. Diagnosis rested on symptoms, serum thyroxine and TRAb, thyroid ultrasound, and orbital computed tomography. The CDR3 is 16 residues long. Germline-derived CDR1 and CDR2 are SQVTM and ANQGSEA. V lost 4 bases and J lost 0, with 16 bases in between. General study findings and limits: Clonotypes that were expanded in thyroid above 0.001 mostly appeared in blood too. Model output signaled ophthalmopathy a median about 6.3 months ahead of onset.

Amplification of TCR beta CDR3 regions used RNA as the template. HTBI primers were used for first-round RT-PCR of the TCR CDR3. TCRdb re-called the multiplex PCR reads through MiXCR, storing one row per CDR3 protein. The sample holds fewer than 500,000 distinct CDR3 sequences, about 14% seen once. On this clonotype itself: Its antigen is not known.

The sample was blood. The TCR originated in a woman in her 30s with Graves' ophthalmopathy. V is TRBV29-1 and J is TRBJ2-1, with D possibly called TRBD1 or TRBD2 (6 bases each). DNA of the CDR3: TGCAGCGTTGGTTTCCCGGGGGCGACCTCCTACAATGAGCAGTTCTTC. Translated: CSVGFPGATSYNEQFF.